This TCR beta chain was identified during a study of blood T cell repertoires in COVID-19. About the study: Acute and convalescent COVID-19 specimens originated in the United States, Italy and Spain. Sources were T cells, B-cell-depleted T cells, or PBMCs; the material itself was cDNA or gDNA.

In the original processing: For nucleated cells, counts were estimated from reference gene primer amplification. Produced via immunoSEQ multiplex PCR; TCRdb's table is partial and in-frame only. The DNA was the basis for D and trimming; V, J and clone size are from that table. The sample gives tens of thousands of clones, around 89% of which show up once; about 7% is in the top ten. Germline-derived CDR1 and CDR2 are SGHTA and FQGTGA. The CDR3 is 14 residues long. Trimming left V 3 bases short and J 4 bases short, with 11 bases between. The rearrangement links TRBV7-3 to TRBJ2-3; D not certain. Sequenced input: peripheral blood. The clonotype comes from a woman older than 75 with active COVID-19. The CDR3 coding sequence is TGTGCCAGCAGCTTTTCTGAGCGCGCAGATACGCAGTATTTT. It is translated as CASSFSERADTQYF.